The 5 T cell receptor beta chains in this list originate from one sample, sequenced in a study of post-analysis software for immune sequencing data. Their antigens are not known. Included in the TCR beta cDNA libraries were unique molecular identifiers. One entry per CDR3 protein results from TCRdb running MiXCR on the PCR reads. The profile shows approximately 180,000 distinct CDR3 sequences, 25% to 35% of them singletons. Study-level results: Four or five TRBV segments (TRBV5-6, TRBV5-1 and TRBV20-1 among them) occurred more frequently in patients than in controls.

Sequenced material: blood. The receptors shown here come from a girl aged 5-17 years with multiple sclerosis.

As regards this clonotype: One end of the junction does not line up with germline, which may come from a read error. This sequence joins TRBV30 and TRBJ2-1; possible D gene TRBD2, 6 bases. The V gene's germline CDR1 is GTSNPN and CDR2 SVGIG (reference sequence). CDR3 length equals 15 residues. The CDR3 DNA reads as TGTGCCTGGAAAGGGGACGGGAGCTCCCACAATGAGCAGTTCTTC. Its translation is CAWKGDGSSHNEQFF.

In this sample, this clonotype turned up many times. The chain couples TRBV10-2 to TRBJ2-7, with a possible D match to TRBD2 (6 bases). Trimming left V 6 bases short and J 7 bases short, with 16 bases between. CDR3 size: 13 residues. In germline, CDR1 is WSHSY, CDR2 SAAADI. The DNA of the CDR3 is TGCGCCAGCAGACCGGGACTCCCCTCGGAGCAGTACTTC. Protein product: CASRPGLPSEQYF.

DNA for the CDR3: TGCGCCAGCAGCCTCTCGACAGGGGCGGCCACTGAAGCTTTCTTT. Translated: CASSLSTGAATEAFF. The gene calls are TRBV4-1 and TRBJ1-1, with 8 bases aligning to TRBD1. Germline V gene lookup returns CDR1 MGHRA and CDR2 YSYEKL. The V gene end was trimmed by 4 bases and the J gene end by 4 bases; junction bases not matched to a gene: 8. This CDR3 comprises 15 residues.

V gene TRBV20-1 combines with J gene TRBJ2-1, with 7 bases aligning to TRBD2. The V gene end was trimmed by 4 bases and the J gene end by 5 bases; junction bases not matched to a gene: 11. The CDR3 totals 15 residues. Germline V CDR1 and CDR2: DFQATT, SNEGSKA (reference sequence). This CDR3 reads CSATSGTTWDNEQFF. The CDR3 nucleotides read TGCAGTGCTACCTCCGGGACTACGTGGGACAATGAGCAGTTCTTC.

Worth noting for this clonotype: A read error may explain this, as a much larger clone is one base away. The chain carries TRBV2 and TRBJ2-3; 7 bases are shared with TRBD2. Germline CDR1 is SNHLY and CDR2 is FYNNEI. V shed 3 bases, J shed 2 bases, and the junction held 5 bases outside the gene matches. The CDR3 spans 15 residues. Written as DNA, the CDR3 is TGTGCCAGCAGTGATTGGGGACTAAACACAGATACGCAGTATTTT. It codes for CASSDWGLNTDTQYF.